These 30 T cell receptor beta chains share one sample of origin, sequenced in a study of beta chain features in type 1 diabetes. These receptors lack a known antigen. Study observations and caveats: There was a moderate but significant shortening of TCRB CDR3s in all four CD4+ subsets of Type 1 diabetes patients.

What was sequenced were expressed TCRB transcripts, since all of the isolated RNA had been reverse transcribed. Profiling relied on immunoSEQ multiplex PCR, and the TCRdb table lists in-frame clones only, not all of them. The sample holds hundreds of thousands of clones; roughly an eighth are singletons and the top ten take just under 0.04%. The sample comprised naive CD4+ T cells from blood. Receptors were obtained from a man between 18 and 35 years old with type 1 diabetes.

This clone has just a few counts. The chain joins TRBV7-2 to TRBJ2-7; a possible D gene is TRBD1 (5 bases). V was pared by 6 bases and J by 5 bases, with 8 bases between. Looked up from germline, CDR1 is SGHTA and CDR2 is FQGNSA. The length of the CDR3 is 11 residues. CDR3 loop: CASRRGDEQYF. CDR3 sequence (DNA): TGTGCCAGCAGAAGGGGCGACGAGCAGTACTTC.

This clone was picked up a small number of times. The genes are TRBV30 and TRBJ1-1; D remains ambiguous. The V gene lost 0 bases and the J gene lost 5 bases, with 13 bases spanning the gap. This CDR3 is 14 amino acids long. The germline gives CDR1 GTSNPN, CDR2 SVGIG (reference sequence). The CDR3 coding sequence is TGTGCCTGGAGTGTAGACCCCTTGGGGACTGAAGCTTTCTTT. Its protein is CAWSVDPLGTEAFF.

The chain employs TRBV4-3 and TRBJ1-4; perhaps TRBD1 as D (5 bases). Per the germline V gene, CDR1 is LGHNA and CDR2 is YSLEER. The ends were cut back, 0 bases at V and 8 bases at J, with 13 bases in the middle. This CDR3 spans 15 amino acids. The DNA for the CDR3 is TGCGCCAGCAGCCAAGAGGCAGGGAGTGGAGAAAAACTGTTTTTT. It specifies CASSQEAGSGEKLFF.

This clone was detected a few times. The rearrangement uses TRBV4-3 and TRBJ2-7, with a possible D match to TRBD2 (5 bases). This CDR3 has 13 residues. V lost 6 bases, J lost 7 bases, and 16 bases lay in between. The germline gives CDR1 LGHNA, CDR2 YSLEER. DNA of the CDR3: TGCGCCAGCAGTCCCGGGATTGATATGGAGCAGTACTTC. It is translated as CASSPGIDMEQYF.

This sequence joins TRBV30 and TRBJ2-2; D could derive from TRBD1 or TRBD2 (5 bases each). CDR1 is GTSNPN and CDR2 is SVGIG in the germline V gene (reference sequence). The V gene lost 3 bases and the J gene lost 6 bases, with 11 bases spanning the gap. CDR3 length equals 13 residues. The CDR3 reads CAWRMMGAGELFF. The DNA for the CDR3 is TGTGCCTGGAGGATGATGGGGGCCGGGGAGCTGTTTTTT.

CDR3 protein: CASSQESAQNYGYTF. The CDR3 bases are TGCGCCAGCAGCCAAGAATCGGCCCAGAACTATGGCTACACCTTC. The rearrangement uses TRBV4-3 and TRBJ1-2; D not certain. The germline V gene encodes CDR1 LGHNA and CDR2 YSLEER. The CDR3 length is 15 residues. V was shortened by 0 bases and J by 2 bases, with 10 bases between the two germline ends.

This clone was observed a few times. Other DNA sequences in this sample translate to the same CDR3. The chain combines TRBV5-1 with TRBJ2-3, with D perhaps matching TRBD1 (6 bases). The CDR3 runs to 13 residues. V gave up 4 bases and J gave up 3 bases, with 9 bases separating them. Germline V gene data show CDR1 as SGHRS and CDR2 as YFSETQ. This CDR3 is CASSEQGTDTQYF. Written as DNA, the CDR3 is TGCGCCAGCAGCGAACAGGGTACAGATACGCAGTATTTT.

The rearrangement joins TRBV4-2 to TRBJ1-1; 7 bases agree with TRBD1. The germline V gene has CDR1 LGHNA and CDR2 YNFKEQ. With V trimmed by 3 bases and J by 2 bases, 6 bases remained unmatched. The CDR3 runs 15 residues. CDR3 DNA sequence: TGTGCCAGCAGCCAGGGAGGGACAGATAACACTGAAGCTTTCTTT. This translates into CASSQGGTDNTEAFF.

This chain joins TRBV7-9 and TRBJ1-1; D uncertain. The CDR3 is 11 amino acids. Looked up from germline, CDR1 is SEHNR and CDR2 is FQNEAQ (reference sequence). The germline V and J ends were trimmed by 5 bases and 13 bases, with 14 bases remaining between them. The CDR3: CASSPSMIVFF. The CDR3 DNA reads as TGTGCCAGCAGCCCCTCCATGATAGTTTTCTTT.

The rearrangement joins TRBV18 to TRBJ1-2; 8 bases match TRBD1. Germline V gene data show CDR1 as KGHSH and CDR2 as LQKENI. This CDR3 has 15 residues. With V trimmed by 2 bases and J by 3 bases, 5 bases remained unmatched. The CDR3 nucleotides are TGTGCCAGCTCACCAGGACAGGGTAGCGACTATGGCTACACCTTC. Translation: CASSPGQGSDYGYTF.

As DNA, the CDR3 is TGTGCCAGCTGGATCTCAGCAGGGACCAATTCACCCCTCCACTTT. This sequence encodes CASWISAGTNSPLHF. The chain links TRBV9 to TRBJ1-6, with D possibly being TRBD1 (5 bases). The ends were cut back, 7 bases at V and 7 bases at J, with 18 bases in the middle. Germline values: CDR1 SGDLS, CDR2 YYNGEE. The CDR3 is made up of 15 amino acids.

This chain links TRBV6-5 with TRBJ1-1; D is undetermined. Trimming cost V 6 bases and J 0 bases, with 11 bases left between them. This CDR3 spans 14 amino acids. From germline, CDR1 is MNHEY and CDR2 SVGAGI. In DNA, the CDR3 is TGTGCCAGCAGACCCCCGTACATGAACACTGAAGCTTTCTTT. Translation gives CASRPPYMNTEAFF.

Only a few counts were recorded for this clone. The CDR3 reads CASSNGLAAADTQYF. CDR3 nucleotides: TGTGCCAGCAGTAACGGACTAGCGGCTGCGGATACGCAGTATTTT. The gene calls are TRBV28 and TRBJ2-3; TRBD2 aligns across 10 bases. Trimming took 5 bases from V and 6 from J; bases not matched to a gene: 8. The CDR3 is made up of 15 amino acids. In germline, CDR1 is MDHEN, CDR2 SYDVKM.

This rearrangement joins TRBV5-1 to TRBJ2-2, with 11 bases that match TRBD2. Germline CDR1 SGHRS, CDR2 YFSETQ. After removal of 2 bases from V and 5 bases from J, the junction contained 5 bases not matched to a gene. The CDR3 consists of 16 residues. CDR3: CASSLLAGAQTGELFF. The DNA for the CDR3 is TGCGCCAGCAGCTTACTAGCGGGAGCGCAGACCGGGGAGCTGTTTTTT.

The rearrangement uses TRBV28 and TRBJ1-2; D possibly corresponds to TRBD1 (6 bases). The CDR3 spans 13 residues. Deletions cut 7 bases from V and 4 bases from J, with 13 bases between. The germline V gene has CDR1 MDHEN and CDR2 SYDVKM. The CDR3: CASTLQGFYGYTF. The CDR3 coding sequence is TGTGCCAGCACCTTACAGGGTTTCTATGGCTACACCTTC.

The chain employs TRBV7-2 and TRBJ1-2, with D tentatively TRBD1 (5 bases). V lost 5 bases and J lost 4, with 17 bases in between. The CDR3 totals 15 residues. CDR1 is SGHTA and CDR2 is FQGNSA in the germline V gene. As DNA, the CDR3 is TGTGCCAGCAGCCCCGGAGGCGGGCAGGGCTATGGCTACACCTTC. It translates to CASSPGGGQGYGYTF.

This chain connects TRBV11-3 to TRBJ2-1; tentative D call: TRBD2 (5 bases). The CDR3 length is 15 residues. Deletions cut 6 bases from V and 6 bases from J, with 18 bases between. In germline, CDR1 is SGHNT, CDR2 YENEEA. Here the CDR3 reads CASSPFRGAPNEQFF. The DNA of the CDR3 is TGTGCCAGCAGTCCATTCCGGGGAGCCCCCAATGAGCAGTTCTTC. Variable domain in full (rest from reference TRBV11-3 and TRBJ2-1): EAGVVQSPRYKIIEKKQPVAFWCNPISGHNTLYWYLQNLGQGPELLIRYENEEAVDDSQLPKDRFSAERLKGVDSTLKIQPAELGDSAVYLCASSPFRGAPNEQFFGPGTRLTVL.

This clone was found a few times. V gene TRBV4-3 combines with J gene TRBJ1-2; no reliable D call. The CDR3 totals 15 residues. Germline CDR1 LGHNA, CDR2 YSLEER. Deletions cut 0 bases from V and 4 bases from J, with 12 bases between. The CDR3, as DNA: TGCGCCAGCAGCCAAGAAAGAGGTTTCCTCTATGGCTACACCTTC. It yields the protein CASSQERGFLYGYTF.

The CDR3 protein is CASRAGDTDTQYF. The CDR3 coding sequence is TGCGCCAGCAGAGCGGGGGACACAGATACGCAGTATTTT. The chain is built from TRBV5-1 and TRBJ2-3; 8 bases line up with TRBD2. The V gene's germline CDR1 is SGHRS and CDR2 YFSETQ. V lost 5 bases and J lost 2; bases outside the gene matches: 1. The CDR3 contains 13 residues.

This chain connects TRBV19 to TRBJ1-1, with 9 bases matching TRBD1. This CDR3 is built from 17 residues. J was trimmed by 2 bases and V by 0 bases; bases with no gene match: 7. Per the germline V gene, CDR1 is LNHDA and CDR2 is SQIVND (reference sequence). The CDR3 region is CASSIEAWTGVNTEAFF. The CDR3 region has the DNA TGTGCCAGTAGTATAGAAGCGTGGACAGGGGTTAACACTGAAGCTTTCTTT.

In its sample, this clone was seen a few times. The V and J genes are TRBV6-4 and TRBJ2-3; 7 nucleotides agree with TRBD1. V dropped 2 bases and J dropped 0; count of bases not matched to a gene: 8. The CDR3 runs 17 residues. Germline-derived CDR1 and CDR2 are MRHNA and SNTAGT. The CDR3 DNA sequence: TGTGCCAGCAGTGACCTGCCAGGGGGTACTAGCACAGATACGCAGTATTTT. Translation: CASSDLPGGTSTDTQYF.

This clone was counted between two and nine times. The J gene is TRBJ2-3, the V gene TRBV14, with D tentatively TRBD2 (5 bases). The CDR3 runs to 15 residues. Trimming cost V 3 bases and J 2 bases, with 12 bases left between them. Germline loops: CDR1 SGHDN, CDR2 FVKESK. CDR3 nucleotide sequence: TGTGCCAGCAGCCACCCAGCGGACCACACAGATACGCAGTATTTT. Protein: CASSHPADHTDTQYF.

The gene calls are TRBV7-2 and TRBJ1-4; D gene unclear. Germline V lookup: CDR1 SGHTA, CDR2 FQGNSA. V lost 7 bases to trimming and J lost 7 bases, with 16 bases between them. The CDR3 totals 14 residues. In nucleotides, the CDR3 is TGTGCCAGCACCCGACGAGGGAGCGGTGAAAAACTGTTTTTT. It encodes CASTRRGSGEKLFF. The full variable domain, its missing parts supplied by reference TRBV7-2 and TRBJ1-4, is GAGVSQSPSNKVTEKGKDVELRCDPISGHTALYWYRQSLGQGLEFLIYFQGNSAPDKSGLPSDRFSAERTGGSVSTLTIQRTQQEDSAVYLCASTRRGSGEKLFFGSGTQLSVL.

This clone was detected only a few times. Other DNA sequences from this sample encode an identical CDR3 as well. V and J are TRBV7-3 and TRBJ1-1; a weak D match, TRBD1 (6 bases). Looked up from germline, CDR1 is SGHTA and CDR2 is FQGTGA. The V gene lost 6 bases and the J gene lost 2 bases, with 13 bases spanning the gap. The CDR3 sequence is 14 residues long. CDR3 sequence: CASSLQGLNTEAFF. CDR3 DNA: TGTGCCAGCAGTTTACAGGGACTAAACACTGAAGCTTTCTTT.

This clone appeared a few times. This rearrangement joins TRBV19 to TRBJ1-2, with D uncertain. This CDR3 spans 14 amino acids. Trimming took off 0 bases at V and 4 bases at J, with 9 bases between the two ends. Germline CDR1 reads LNHDA; CDR2 reads SQIVND (reference sequence). CDR3 amino acids: CASSIERTFYGYTF. The CDR3 nucleotides are TGTGCCAGTAGTATAGAGCGGACCTTCTATGGCTACACCTTC.

The rearrangement links TRBV6-6 to TRBJ1-2; possibly TRBD1 for D (6 bases). CDR1 and CDR2 (germline): MNHNY, SVGAGI (reference sequence). The CDR3 runs to 13 residues. Trimming took 5 bases from V and 6 from J, leaving 13 bases between them. The CDR3 DNA reads as TGTGCCAGCAGTACACAGGGTCTTGATGGCTACACCTTC. Its protein product is CASSTQGLDGYTF.

This clone turned up a few times. This sequence joins TRBV30 and TRBJ1-3; D perhaps matches TRBD1 (6 bases). This CDR3 contains 14 residues. Trimming stripped 0 bases from V and 2 bases from J, with 8 bases between. The germline V gene has CDR1 GTSNPN and CDR2 SVGIG (reference sequence). The CDR3 region is CAWSVSGAGNTIYF. As DNA, the CDR3 is TGTGCCTGGAGTGTCTCAGGGGCTGGAAACACCATATATTTT.

V gene TRBV29-1 combines with J gene TRBJ1-2, with a possible D match to TRBD1 (5 bases). The CDR3 covers 14 residues. V dropped 3 bases and J dropped 6 bases, with 17 bases sitting between them. Germline V CDR1 and CDR2: SQVTM, ANQGSEA. The DNA for the CDR3 is TGCAGCGTTGATCGTGCGACAGATTTAGATGGCTACACCTTC. This encodes CSVDRATDLDGYTF.

This clone was seen more than once but under ten times. V usage is TRBV29-1 and J usage is TRBJ1-4; D unclear. The CDR3 runs 12 residues. Germline V gene data show CDR1 as SQVTM and CDR2 as ANQGSEA. V was shortened by 4 bases and J by 6 bases, with 9 bases between the two germline ends. CDR3 loop: CSVVGLDEKLFF. Here the CDR3 DNA reads TGCAGCGTTGTAGGGCTTGATGAAAAACTGTTTTTT.

This clone was observed a few times. Other DNA sequences in this sample translate to the same CDR3. CDR3 sequence: CAISENSNQPQHF. CDR3 sequence (DNA): TGTGCCATCAGTGAGAATAGCAATCAGCCCCAGCATTTT. This chain connects TRBV10-3 to TRBJ1-5; the D is unclear. Trimming cost V 2 bases and J 0 bases, with 2 bases left between them. The CDR3 consists of 13 residues. CDR1 and CDR2 (germline): ENHRY, SYGVKD.